What follows are 31 T cell receptor beta chains derived from one specimen sequenced in a study of blood T cells in healthy people across ages. For the second PCR, which ran for about 6 to 12 cycles, a sample-barcoded 5' primer and a J-beta primer mix were used. MiXCR, run by TCRdb on the 5' RACE reads, gives a single entry per CDR3 protein. The repertoire has 2 million or so distinct CDR3 sequences, 49% of them found once; the top ten carry less than 2.5%. The sequenced material came from blood. These receptors all stem from a woman in her 40s in good health.

The rearrangement joins TRBV5-1 to TRBJ2-3, with 7 bases fitting TRBD2. The CDR3 spans 17 residues. J lost 2 bases, V lost 2 bases, and 11 bases had no gene match. The germline V gene has CDR1 SGHRS and CDR2 YFSETQ. This chain's CDR3 is CASSFIPSGASTDTQYF. The CDR3, as DNA: TGCGCCAGCAGCTTTATCCCAAGCGGGGCCTCCACAGATACGCAGTATTTT.

This chain joins TRBV15 and TRBJ2-4; D gene ambiguous. The ends were cut back, 6 bases at V and 1 base at J, with 7 bases in the middle. Germline V gives CDR1 LNHNV, CDR2 YYDKDF (reference sequence). The CDR3 totals 13 residues. CDR3 loop: CATRGSAKNIQYF. CDR3 DNA sequence: TGTGCCACCAGAGGGTCGGCCAAAAACATTCAGTACTTC.

The chain uses TRBV10-3 and TRBJ1-2, with D perhaps matching TRBD1 (6 bases). The CDR3 extends over 13 amino acids. In germline, CDR1 is ENHRY, CDR2 SYGVKD. V was cut by 10 bases and J by 3 bases, with 15 bases left in between. CDR3 residues: CATSPRTDYGYTF. As DNA, the CDR3 is TGTGCCACCAGCCCCCGGACAGACTATGGCTACACCTTC.

The chain is built from TRBV28 and TRBJ2-6; weak D call: TRBD2 (6 bases). The V end lost 8 bases, the J end lost 4 bases, and 21 bases lay between the germline ends. CDR1 MDHEN and CDR2 SYDVKM come from the germline V gene. The CDR3 is 17 residues long. CDR3 in DNA: TGTGCCAGCCGTCTACTTGGCGGGACCGGGGGGGCCAACGTCCTGACTTTC. Translation: CASRLLGGTGGANVLTF.

The V and J genes are TRBV9 and TRBJ2-5, with TRBD2 matching 7 bases. V dropped 0 bases and J dropped 4; count of bases not matched to a gene: 9. The CDR3 loop spans 16 amino acids. CDR1 SGDLS and CDR2 YYNGEE come from the germline V gene. CDR3 in amino acids: CASSVAGRAGTETQYF. The DNA of the CDR3 is TGTGCCAGCAGCGTAGCCGGACGAGCGGGGACAGAGACCCAGTACTTC.

The chain uses TRBV7-9 and TRBJ2-1, with D possibly being TRBD1 or TRBD2 (5 bases each). From germline, CDR1 is SEHNR and CDR2 FQNEAQ (reference sequence). The CDR3 loop spans 14 amino acids. Trimming pared 5 bases from V and 4 bases from J, leaving 12 bases between. CDR3 coding DNA: TGTGCCAGCAGCAGGGACCAAAAGTACAATGAGCAGTTCTTC. Protein sequence: CASSRDQKYNEQFF.

In regard to this clonotype: One end of the junction varies from germline; a read error may be responsible. The rearrangement uses TRBV4-2 and TRBJ2-3; unclear D gene. The CDR3 runs 13 residues. Germline lookup yields CDR1 LGHNA and CDR2 YNFKEQ. This CDR3 reads CVSSQLVTDTQYF. The CDR3 nucleotides are TGTGTCAGCAGCCAACTGGTTACAGATACGCAGTATTTT.

The chain couples TRBV20-1 to TRBJ2-1; 9 nucleotides line up with TRBD2. The germline gives CDR1 DFQATT, CDR2 SNEGSKA (reference sequence). The CDR3 loop spans 14 amino acids. As DNA, the CDR3 is TGCAGCGCTGGCGGGGGGGCCCTGGATAATGAGCAGTTCTTC. It is translated as CSAGGGALDNEQFF.

The rearrangement joins TRBV6-6 to TRBJ1-1, with 8 bases lining up with TRBD1. CDR1 is MNHNY and CDR2 is SVGAGI in the germline V gene (reference sequence). This CDR3 has 14 residues. J lost 4 bases, V lost 6 bases, and 7 bases had no gene match. In DNA form, the CDR3 reads TGTGCCAGCAGCCAGGGGGCGGGGGCCACTGAAGCTTTCTTT. The encoded protein is CASSQGAGATEAFF.

A single count supports this clonotype. This sequence joins TRBV6-5 and TRBJ1-2; 7 bases agree with TRBD1. J gave up 4 bases and V 0 bases, and 5 bases lay outside the gene matches. Germline CDR1 and CDR2: MNHEY and SVGAGI. This CDR3 spans 15 amino acids. In DNA form, the CDR3 reads TGTGCCAGCAGTTACTCGGCGGGACAGCCCTATGGCTACACCTTC. Translating it yields CASSYSAGQPYGYTF.

This chain joins TRBV4-3 and TRBJ2-7; tentative D call: TRBD1 (6 bases). The CDR3 consists of 14 residues. V gave up 4 bases and J gave up 4 bases, with 14 bases separating them. Germline V gene sequence: CDR1 LGHNA, CDR2 YSLEER. CDR3 loop: CASSRGGETYEQYF. The CDR3 DNA reads TGCGCCAGCAGCCGAGGGGGAGAGACTTACGAGCAGTACTTC.

V gene TRBV7-8 combines with J gene TRBJ2-1; 12 nucleotides line up with TRBD2. Germline CDR1 reads SGHVS; CDR2 reads FQNEAQ. This CDR3 is 16 amino acids long. V shed 1 base, J shed 8 bases, and the junction held 6 bases outside the gene matches. This chain's CDR3 is CASSLGASGGADEQFF. CDR3 DNA: TGTGCCAGCAGCTTAGGCGCTAGCGGGGGGGCAGATGAGCAGTTCTTC.

V and J are TRBV20-1 and TRBJ1-5, with 9 bases fitting TRBD1. The CDR3 contains 12 residues. In germline, CDR1 is DFQATT, CDR2 SNEGSKA (reference sequence). The CDR3 DNA follows: TGCGGGGGACAGGGTGACAATCAGCCCCAGCATTTT. Translation: CGGQGDNQPQHF.

The rearrangement links TRBV29-1 to TRBJ1-1; D not resolved. V was clipped by 0 bases and J by 11 bases, with 10 bases between them. The germline V gene encodes CDR1 SQVTM and CDR2 ANQGSEA. The CDR3 consists of 11 residues. For the CDR3, the DNA is TGCAGCGTTGAAGAGATCGGGAGGGCTTTCTTT. As protein: CSVEEIGRAFF.

Points on this clonotype: A much larger clone differs by one base, so this may be a read error. The chain couples TRBV7-2 to TRBJ2-5; TRBD2 agrees at 8 bases. With V trimmed by 1 base and J by 4 bases, 2 bases remained unmatched. This CDR3 has 14 residues. In germline, CDR1 is SGHTA, CDR2 FQGNSA. CDR3 sequence: CTSSLVGLAETQYF. The CDR3 DNA follows: TGTACCAGCAGCTTAGTCGGACTAGCAGAGACCCAGTACTTC. Variable domain in full (rest from reference TRBV7-2 and TRBJ2-5): GAGVSQSPSNKVTEKGKDVELRCDPISGHTALYWYRQSLGQGLEFLIYFQGNSAPDKSGLPSDRFSAERTGGSVSTLTIQRTQQEDSAVYLCTSSLVGLAETQYFGPGTRLLVL.

The rearrangement joins TRBV5-1 to TRBJ1-1, with 7 bases identical to TRBD1. Losses at the gene ends were 4 bases for V and 6 bases for J; bases not matched to a gene: 6. CDR3 length: 13 amino acids. Germline loops: CDR1 SGHRS, CDR2 YFSETQ. The CDR3 loop reads CASSSGTAPEAFF. CDR3 coding DNA: TGCGCCAGCAGCAGTGGGACAGCCCCTGAAGCTTTCTTT.

The chain carries TRBV24-1 and TRBJ2-3; no definite D call. This CDR3 region has 15 residues. Per the germline V gene, CDR1 is KGHDR and CDR2 is SFDVKD. With 3 bases removed from V and 2 bases from J, the gap between germline ends came to 11 bases. Written as DNA, the CDR3 is TGTGCCACCAGTGATCAACCGGATCCCACAGATACGCAGTATTTT. It codes for CATSDQPDPTDTQYF.

CDR3 amino acids: CASSFVSGTQYF. As DNA, the CDR3 is TGTGCCAGCAGCTTCGTGTCCGGGACCCAGTACTTC. The rearrangement links TRBV7-2 to TRBJ2-4; D unclear. The J call may be wrong; the DNA end is better matched by TRBJ2-5. Germline lookup yields CDR1 SGHTA and CDR2 FQGNSA. The CDR3 runs to 12 residues.

The chain combines TRBV28 with TRBJ2-7; 11 bases map to TRBD2. The germline gives CDR1 MDHEN, CDR2 SYDVKM. The CDR3 runs to 14 residues. The V segment lost 11 bases and the J segment 3 bases; nucleotides outside the gene matches: 9. CDR3 amino acids: CASGASGGIYEQYF. CDR3 nucleotide sequence: TGTGCCTCCGGGGCTAGCGGGGGGATCTACGAGCAGTACTTC. Full variable domain (rest looked up from reference TRBV28 and TRBJ2-7): DVKVTQSSRYLVKRTGEKVFLECVQDMDHENMFWYRQDPGLGLRLIYFSYDVKMKEKGDIPEGYSVSREKKERFSLILESASTNQTSMYLCASGASGGIYEQYFGPGTRLTVT.

There are a few counts of this clonotype. This chain joins TRBV6-2 or TRBV6-3 and TRBJ2-1; D may be TRBD1 (5 bases). CDR1 is MNHEY and CDR2 is SVGEGT in the germline V gene. This CDR3 spans 12 amino acids. Between the trimmed V and J ends, which lost 8 bases and 4 bases, there was a span of 9 bases. DNA for the CDR3: TGTGCCAGCTTAGGGGATTACAATGAGCAGTTCTTC. It is translated as CASLGDYNEQFF.

The chain carries TRBV6-2 or TRBV6-3 and TRBJ2-3; TRBD1 aligns across 7 bases. Germline CDR1 MNHEY, CDR2 SVGEGT. The V and J ends lost 10 bases and 2 bases, in that order; junction bases with no gene match: 12. The CDR3 runs 15 residues. Written as DNA, the CDR3 is TGTGCCACCAAAAGCCCAGGGACAGACACAGATACGCAGTATTTT. This gives the protein CATKSPGTDTDTQYF.

J is TRBJ2-7 and V is TRBV14; D possibly corresponds to TRBD1 (5 bases). The CDR3 consists of 13 residues. CDR1 is SGHDN and CDR2 is FVKESK in the germline V gene. The V end was cut by 1 base, the J end by 6 bases, with 10 bases between. This chain's CDR3 is CASSQAGLREQYF. CDR3 DNA: TGTGCCAGCAGCCAAGCAGGGTTACGCGAGCAGTACTTC.

The gene calls are TRBV27 and TRBJ2-3, with 8 bases lining up with TRBD1. The V segment lost 7 bases and the J segment 5 bases; nucleotides outside the gene matches: 8. Germline V CDR1 and CDR2: MNHEY, SMNVEV (reference sequence). There are 14 residues in the CDR3. CDR3 bases: TGTGCCAGCACCCGGACAGGGTACGAAGATACGCAGTATTTT. The encoded protein is CASTRTGYEDTQYF.

The V gene is TRBV11-2, the J gene TRBJ2-1; D ambiguous. V was clipped by 5 bases and J by 3 bases, with 11 bases between them. The CDR3 has 14 residues. The germline V gene encodes CDR1 SGHAT and CDR2 FQNNGV. The CDR3 DNA reads TGTGCCAGCAGCCGGATGGGCTTCTACAATGAGCAGTTCTTC. This gives the protein CASSRMGFYNEQFF.

This chain uses TRBV27 with TRBJ2-1; 9 bases match TRBD2. CDR3 length: 17 amino acids. The V and J ends lost 4 bases and 0 bases, in that order; junction bases with no gene match: 7. Germline V lookup: CDR1 MNHEY, CDR2 SMNVEV (reference sequence). In DNA form, the CDR3 reads TGTGCCAGCAGTTCCTCGACTAGCGGTCCCTCCTACAATGAGCAGTTCTTC. This gives the protein CASSSSTSGPSYNEQFF.

The chain has TRBV7-2 and TRBJ1-3; TRBD1 matches 7 bases. Germline trimming cut 5 bases from V and 0 bases from J; bases unmatched to any gene: 7. Germline V lookup: CDR1 SGHTA, CDR2 FQGNSA. The CDR3 length is 16 residues. CDR3 residues: CASSHRGHISGNTIYF. DNA of the CDR3: TGTGCCAGCAGCCATAGGGGGCACATCTCTGGAAACACCATATATTTT.

This clonotype has a handful of counts. J is TRBJ1-2 and V is TRBV11-2; maybe TRBD1 (6 bases). This CDR3 is 15 amino acids long. Looked up from germline, CDR1 is SGHAT and CDR2 is FQNNGV. V lost 1 base and J 4 bases, leaving 13 bases between the germline ends. The CDR3 protein is CASSLGQGTTYGYTF. Here the CDR3 DNA reads TGTGCCAGCAGCTTAGGGCAGGGGACTACCTATGGCTACACCTTC. The whole variable domain, remainder taken from reference TRBV11-2 and TRBJ1-2, is EAGVAQSPRYKIIEKRQSVAFWCNPISGHATLYWYQQILGQGPKLLIQFQNNGVVDDSQLPKDRFSAERLKGVDSTLKIQPAKLEDSAVYLCASSLGQGTTYGYTFGSGTRLTVV.

The chain is built from TRBV20-1 and TRBJ2-3; D might be TRBD1 (6 bases). The ends were cut back, 6 bases at V and 3 bases at J, with 16 bases in the middle. The CDR3 spans 14 residues. The V gene's germline CDR1 is DFQATT and CDR2 SNEGSKA (reference sequence). The CDR3 loop is CSAYGQSGTDTQYF. The CDR3 bases are TGCAGTGCCTATGGACAGTCGGGGACAGATACGCAGTATTTT.

This rearrangement joins TRBV7-2 to TRBJ2-4, with D possibly TRBD1 on 5 matching bases. Germline loops: CDR1 SGHTA, CDR2 FQGNSA. Trimming stripped 5 bases from V and 0 bases from J, with 14 bases between. There are 16 residues in the CDR3. CDR3 coding DNA: TGTGCCAGCAGCCCCAGACAGCCGCTAGCCAAAAACATTCAGTACTTC. Protein: CASSPRQPLAKNIQYF.

The chain is built from TRBV6-6 and TRBJ2-5; maybe TRBD1 (6 bases). Germline CDR1 MNHNY, CDR2 SVGAGI (reference sequence). The CDR3 length is 16 residues. The germline V and J ends were trimmed by 2 bases and 3 bases, with 16 bases remaining between them. The DNA for the CDR3 is TGTGCCAGCAGTTACGGTGCTCCGGGACAAAAAGAGACCCAGTACTTC. Translated: CASSYGAPGQKETQYF.

The chain employs TRBV2 and TRBJ2-7; D perhaps matches TRBD1 (6 bases). V shed 6 bases and J shed 0 bases, with 18 bases lying between them. This CDR3 has 16 amino acids. Looked up from germline, CDR1 is SNHLY and CDR2 is FYNNEI. The CDR3 coding sequence is TGTGCCAGCAGCACTCCGGGACACCAACTCTCCTACGAGCAGTACTTC. Encoded protein: CASSTPGHQLSYEQYF.